The rows below give T cell receptor beta chains drawn from one sample of a study of blood T cell repertoires in COVID-19. Sequencing was performed with immunoSEQ multiplex PCR; in TCRdb, only in-frame clones are kept and a portion is missing. The repertoire holds around 400,000 clones, with roughly four fifths as singletons. Sequences were obtained from PBMCs or T cells enriched from blood (not recorded which). These receptors came from a woman between 50 and 59 years old who had recovered from COVID-19. Each CDR3 is given with its conserved first and last residue. D genes are given only for firm matches. Clone sizes are given selectively: once, few, many, or a class where the clone is expanded.

D,J,size,V,DNA,CDR3
-,TRBJ2-3,few,TRBV19,TGTGCCAGTAGTATACGTGCGGGGTCCACAGATACGCAGTATTTT,CASSIRAGSTDTQYF
-,TRBJ1-2,-,TRBV2,TGTGCCAGCAGTGAAGCTAAGACAGGCGTTGGCTACACCTTC,CASSEAKTGVGYTF
-,TRBJ1-2,-,TRBV12-5,TGTGCTAGTGCAGGGCCGGTGGGCTACACCTTC,CASAGPVGYTF
-,TRBJ2-7,few,TRBV7-7,TGTGCCAGCAGCTTAGGGCCGACAGGAACCTACGAGCAGTACTTC,CASSLGPTGTYEQYF
-,TRBJ1-2,-,TRBV25-1,TGTGCCAGCAGTGGCGAGACAGTGATTGGCTACACCTTC,CASSGETVIGYTF
-,TRBJ1-4,-,TRBV3-1/TRBV3-2,TGTGCCAGCAGCCACCTAACGGGAGAAAAACTGTTTTTT,CASSHLTGEKLFF
TRBD1,TRBJ1-4,-,TRBV2,TGTGCCAGCAGTGAGACACAGGGGTGGGAAAAACTGTTTTTT,CASSETQGWEKLFF
TRBD1,TRBJ2-1,-,TRBV9,TGTGCCAGCAGCGTAGGAGGGACAGGAATGCTCAGCTCCTACAATGAGCAGTTCTTC,CASSVGGTGMLSSYNEQFF
-,TRBJ1-2,-,TRBV7-9,TGTGCCAGCATGGGAAGGGGGAGAGGTAACTATGGCTACACCTTC,CASMGRGRGNYGYTF
TRBD2,TRBJ2-7,-,TRBV6-2/TRBV6-3,TGTGCCAGCAGCCAAAGTTACCCCTCCGGGACTAGCGCGAGCTCCTACGAGCAGTACTTC,CASSQSYPSGTSASSYEQYF
TRBD1,TRBJ1-6,-,TRBV11-3,TGTGCCAGCAGCTCTTCCGGGACAGCCAATTCACCCCTCCACTTT,CASSSSGTANSPLHF
TRBD2,TRBJ2-3,-,TRBV6-2/TRBV6-3,TGTGCCAGCAGATACACCGGGACTAGCGGGAGAAGCAGCTCAGATACGCAGTATTTT,CASRYTGTSGRSSSDTQYF
-,TRBJ1-1,few,TRBV28,TGTGCCAGCAGGGACTCGGAGGCTGAAGCTTTCTTT,CASRDSEAEAFF
-,TRBJ2-7,-,TRBV7-6,TGTGCCAGCAGCTTAGCTCCCCCGCTAGAGCAGTACTTC,CASSLAPPLEQYF
-,TRBJ1-2,-,TRBV10-3,TGTGCCATCAGTGACAGGGTCGTTAACTATGGCTACACCTTC,CAISDRVVNYGYTF
TRBD1,TRBJ1-2,once,TRBV23-1,TGCGCCAGCAGTCGAAGACACAACCCGGGGGCTGGGACAGAAAACTATGGCTACACCTTC,CASSRRHNPGAGTENYGYTF